This TCR beta chain was recorded in a study of blood T cell repertoires in COVID-19. The germline CDR1 and CDR2 sequences are SGHRS and YFSETQ. CDR3 length: 16 amino acids. The junction had 7 bases not matched to a gene; V was cut back by 3 bases and J by 4 bases. The study assigned cohorts using participant-reported clinical history. Authors' data handling: Amplification of reference gene primers provided the estimated nucleated cell counts. Assay: immunoSEQ multiplex PCR; the TCRdb copy retains only in-frame clones and omits some. V and J calls and clone size are as listed in that table; D and trimming were resolved from the DNA. Counted here are under 300,000 clones, roughly 80% occurring once; the ten biggest clones make up around 3.7%.

The sample consisted of PBMCs or T cells enriched from blood (not recorded which). This receptor was identified in a man aged 45-60 years who had recovered from COVID-19. The J gene is TRBJ2-3, the V gene TRBV5-1; 11 bases fit TRBD1. This CDR3 reads CASSSTGTGGPDTQYF. The CDR3, as DNA: TGCGCCAGCAGCTCCACCGGGACAGGGGGGCCAGATACGCAGTATTTT.